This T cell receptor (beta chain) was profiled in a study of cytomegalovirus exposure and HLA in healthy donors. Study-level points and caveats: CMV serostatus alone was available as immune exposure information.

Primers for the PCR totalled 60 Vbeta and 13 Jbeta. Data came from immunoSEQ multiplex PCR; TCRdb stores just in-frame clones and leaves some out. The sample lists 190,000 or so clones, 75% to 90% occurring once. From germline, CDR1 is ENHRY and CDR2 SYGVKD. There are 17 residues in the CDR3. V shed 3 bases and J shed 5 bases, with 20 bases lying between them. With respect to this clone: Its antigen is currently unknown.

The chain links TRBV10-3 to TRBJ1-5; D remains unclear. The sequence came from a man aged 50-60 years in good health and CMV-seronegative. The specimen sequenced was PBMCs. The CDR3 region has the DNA TGTGCCATCAGTGATAATTTGGGTGCTGGAGGCCATCAGCCCCAGCATTTT. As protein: CAISDNLGAGGHQPQHF.